Below, 7 T cell receptor beta chains from the same sample are listed, as sequenced in a study of blood T cell repertoires in COVID-19 (dated by TCRdb to 2020 to 2022). Libraries were constructed by the immunoSEQ multiplex PCR assay. TCRdb re-hosts the immuneACCESS table, in-frame sequences only. Its copies lack some clones; in the studies checked, an unresolved V gene accounts for under half of them, and the cause for the rest is not known. The sample profile shows approximately 190,000 clones; about 80% of them were found once. Jointly, the top ten make up around 7.5% of the sample. Source material: PBMCs or T cells enriched from blood (not recorded which). These receptors all stem from a man between 40 and 49 years old who had recovered from COVID-19.

The rearrangement links TRBV5-1 to TRBJ2-3, with TRBD1 matching 7 bases. The length of the CDR3 is 15 residues. Germline V lookup: CDR1 SGHRS, CDR2 YFSETQ. J lost 5 bases, V lost 0 bases, and 6 bases had no gene match. The CDR3, as DNA: TGCGCCAGCAGCTTGGGTGACAGGGTAGGAGATACGCAGTATTTT. As protein: CASSLGDRVGDTQYF. Together with reference TRBV5-1 and TRBJ2-3, the CDR3 gives the full variable domain: KAGVTQTPRYLIKTRGQQVTLSCSPISGHRSVSWYQQTPGQGLQFLFEYFSETQRNKGNFPGRFSGRQFSNSRSEMNVSTLELGDSALYLCASSLGDRVGDTQYFGPGTRLTVL.

J is TRBJ2-2 and V is TRBV5-1, with D maybe TRBD2 (5 bases). CDR3 length: 14 amino acids. Trimming left V 2 bases short and J 2 bases short, with 7 bases between. In germline, CDR1 is SGHRS, CDR2 YFSETQ. The DNA for the CDR3 is TGCGCCAGCAGCTTCCGGGAAAACACCGGGGAGCTGTTTTTT. It yields the protein CASSFRENTGELFF.

The gene calls are TRBV28 and TRBJ1-1; tentatively, D is TRBD1 (5 bases). Germline V gene lookup returns CDR1 MDHEN and CDR2 SYDVKM. This CDR3 comprises 14 residues. Trimming removed 5 bases from V and 7 bases from J, with 17 bases in between. The CDR3 reads CASSVHDDSLEAFF. CDR3 bases: TGTGCCAGCAGTGTTCATGATGACAGCCTTGAAGCTTTCTTT.

This sequence joins TRBV7-9 and TRBJ1-1, with TRBD1 matching over 10 bases. The junction had 6 bases not matched to a gene; V was cut back by 3 bases and J by 11 bases. This CDR3 is built from 13 residues. Germline V gives CDR1 SEHNR, CDR2 FQNEAQ (reference sequence). Here the CDR3 DNA reads TGTGCCAGCAGCTTTGGGGACAGGGGCTTGGCTTTCTTT. Protein: CASSFGDRGLAFF.

This chain connects TRBV27 to TRBJ1-1; the match to TRBD1 covers 7 bases. The V and J ends lost 6 bases and 3 bases, in that order; junction bases with no gene match: 10. Germline V gives CDR1 MNHEY, CDR2 SMNVEV (reference sequence). The CDR3 runs to 15 residues. In DNA, the CDR3 is TGTGCCAGCAGCTTCTCCAGTACAGGGGACACTGAAGCTTTCTTT. Amino acid sequence: CASSFSSTGDTEAFF.

This sequence joins TRBV7-2 and TRBJ1-4; weak D call: TRBD1 (6 bases). Looked up from germline, CDR1 is SGHTA and CDR2 is FQGNSA. V lost 2 bases, J lost 8 bases, and 24 bases lay in between. CDR3 length: 18 residues. In DNA form, the CDR3 reads TGTGCCAGCAGCTTAAGGGTATCGAAGGGGGGGTTGATGGAAAAACTGTTTTTT. Translating it yields CASSLRVSKGGLMEKLFF.

The chain joins TRBV19 to TRBJ2-4; 8 bases line up with TRBD2. CDR1 is LNHDA, CDR2 SQIVND, per germline (reference sequence). The CDR3 length is 13 residues. Germline trimming cut 3 bases from V and 6 bases from J; bases unmatched to any gene: 1. DNA for the CDR3: TGTGCCAGTAGTATGCGGGGGGTAAACATTCAGTACTTC. Its translation is CASSMRGVNIQYF.